This is a list of T cell receptor beta chains from one sample in a study of T cell responses to AZD1222 COVID-19 vaccine. This table comes from immunoSEQ multiplex PCR, and its TCRdb copy is limited to in-frame clones, with some not included. The sample shows roughly 200,000 clones, approximately 91% of them seen only once. Specimen: peripheral blood, collected 28 days after the second AZD1222 dose. Source of these receptors: an adult who received the AZD1222 COVID-19 vaccine. Both conserved end residues are part of each CDR3. Fields, in order: J gene, V gene, D gene, clone size, CDR3 DNA, CDR3 protein. A D gene is named only where the DNA matches it firmly. Size values are once, few and many counts, or a class for expanded clones, and some rows have none.

j_call: TRBJ1-5; v_call: TRBV30; d_call: NA; clone_size: NA; cdr3_nt: TGTGCCTGGAGTCATTTGGGGGTGCAGCCCCAGCATTTT; cdr3_aa: CAWSHLGVQPQHF
j_call: TRBJ2-2; v_call: TRBV10-3; d_call: TRBD2; clone_size: NA; cdr3_nt: TGTGCCATCAGTGAGCCGCTCCGGGGAGTAGCGGGGGCCCTGTACACCGGGGAGCTGTTTTTT; cdr3_aa: CAISEPLRGVAGALYTGELFF
j_call: TRBJ2-1; v_call: TRBV4-2; d_call: TRBD2; clone_size: NA; cdr3_nt: TGTGCCAGCAGCCAAGGACTAGCCGTCAATGAGCAGTTCTTC; cdr3_aa: CASSQGLAVNEQFF
j_call: TRBJ1-4; v_call: TRBV5-1; d_call: NA; clone_size: NA; cdr3_nt: TGCGCCAGCAGCTTTTCACGTAGGGCGGGTGAAAAACTGTTTTTT; cdr3_aa: CASSFSRRAGEKLFF
j_call: TRBJ2-6; v_call: TRBV19; d_call: NA; clone_size: NA; cdr3_nt: TGTGCCAGTAGGCCGTCCATGGGGGCCAACGTCCTGACTTTC; cdr3_aa: CASRPSMGANVLTF
j_call: TRBJ2-2; v_call: TRBV27; d_call: NA; clone_size: NA; cdr3_nt: TGTGCCAGCAGTTTATCTGTGGGGGGGCTGTCCGGGGAGCTGTTTTTT; cdr3_aa: CASSLSVGGLSGELFF
j_call: TRBJ2-4; v_call: TRBV27; d_call: NA; clone_size: NA; cdr3_nt: TGTGCCAGCAGTTTAGGGCGGAGGGGGCGCAACATTCAGTACTTC; cdr3_aa: CASSLGRRGRNIQYF
j_call: TRBJ2-7; v_call: TRBV18; d_call: TRBD1; clone_size: NA; cdr3_nt: TGTGCCAGCTCAACGGGACAGGAAAACGAGCAGTACTTC; cdr3_aa: CASSTGQENEQYF
j_call: TRBJ2-7; v_call: TRBV27; d_call: NA; clone_size: NA; cdr3_nt: TGTGCCAGCAGTCTGGACGTCTCCTACGAGCAGTACTTC; cdr3_aa: CASSLDVSYEQYF
j_call: TRBJ1-4; v_call: TRBV7-6; d_call: NA; clone_size: NA; cdr3_nt: TGTGCCAGCAGCCGCAGGGTGGATGAAAAACTGTTTTTT; cdr3_aa: CASSRRVDEKLFF
j_call: TRBJ1-1; v_call: TRBV18; d_call: TRBD1; clone_size: NA; cdr3_nt: TGTGCCAGCTCACGCGCAGGGGGCCGGGCTGAAGCTTTCTTT; cdr3_aa: CASSRAGGRAEAFF
j_call: TRBJ1-5; v_call: TRBV28; d_call: TRBD1; clone_size: many; cdr3_nt: TGTGCCAGCAGTTCGGGACAGGGCGGACAGCCCCAGCATTTT; cdr3_aa: CASSSGQGGQPQHF
j_call: TRBJ2-1; v_call: TRBV24-1; d_call: NA; clone_size: NA; cdr3_nt: TGTGCCACCAGTGTAAAGCAAGCGGGCCCCAATGAGCAGTTCTTC; cdr3_aa: CATSVKQAGPNEQFF
j_call: TRBJ1-1; v_call: TRBV18; d_call: NA; clone_size: once; cdr3_nt: TGTGCCAGCTCAATGTTAGGCCCGGCGGGGAACACTGAAGCTTTCTTT; cdr3_aa: CASSMLGPAGNTEAFF
j_call: TRBJ2-7; v_call: TRBV30; d_call: NA; clone_size: once; cdr3_nt: TGTGCCTGGAGTGTAAACCTCTACGAGCAGTACTTC; cdr3_aa: CAWSVNLYEQYF
j_call: TRBJ1-2; v_call: TRBV4-2; d_call: NA; clone_size: NA; cdr3_nt: TGTGCCAGCAGCCAGCAGCTGAAAAACTATGGCTACACCTTC; cdr3_aa: CASSQQLKNYGYTF
j_call: TRBJ2-1; v_call: TRBV7-3; d_call: NA; clone_size: NA; cdr3_nt: TGTGCCAGCAGCTCCTCGGGAAACCTCAATGAGCAGTTCTTC; cdr3_aa: CASSSSGNLNEQFF
j_call: TRBJ2-1; v_call: TRBV10-3; d_call: NA; clone_size: NA; cdr3_nt: TGTGCCATCAGTGATCCACAGGGGAGGAATGAGCAGTTCTTC; cdr3_aa: CAISDPQGRNEQFF
j_call: TRBJ2-3; v_call: TRBV4-3; d_call: NA; clone_size: NA; cdr3_nt: TGCGCCAGCAGCCAAGAAAGCCGGGGAACGCAGTATTTT; cdr3_aa: CASSQESRGTQYF
j_call: TRBJ2-3; v_call: TRBV7-3; d_call: NA; clone_size: NA; cdr3_nt: TGTGCCAGCAGCTTAACTTCAGGGGCGGGAGTTACGCAGTATTTT; cdr3_aa: CASSLTSGAGVTQYF
j_call: TRBJ2-1; v_call: TRBV21-1; d_call: NA; clone_size: NA; cdr3_nt: TGTGCCAGCAGCAAAATGCCCCGAAGCGAGAGCTCCTACAATGAGCAGTTCTTC; cdr3_aa: CASSKMPRSESSYNEQFF
j_call: TRBJ2-7; v_call: TRBV12-3/TRBV12-4; d_call: TRBD2; clone_size: NA; cdr3_nt: TGTGCCAGCAGTTTACTGGCTAGCGGGCCCGAAGACTTC; cdr3_aa: CASSLLASGPEDF
j_call: TRBJ1-5; v_call: TRBV23-1; d_call: NA; clone_size: NA; cdr3_nt: TGCGCCAGCAGTCAATCTTTTTCGGTTAATCAGCCCCAGCATTTT; cdr3_aa: CASSQSFSVNQPQHF
j_call: TRBJ1-6; v_call: TRBV7-9; d_call: NA; clone_size: NA; cdr3_nt: TGTGCCAGCAGCCCGTCCCGGGCAGGGTCGTCACCCCTCCACTTT; cdr3_aa: CASSPSRAGSSPLHF
j_call: TRBJ2-2; v_call: TRBV6-2/TRBV6-3; d_call: TRBD2; clone_size: NA; cdr3_nt: TGTGCCAGCAGTGGACTAGCGGCCACCGGGGAGCTGTTTTTT; cdr3_aa: CASSGLAATGELFF
j_call: TRBJ2-3; v_call: TRBV3-1/TRBV3-2; d_call: TRBD2; clone_size: NA; cdr3_nt: TGTGCCAGCACCCCCAGCGGGGGTGTAAAGGGTACGCAGTATTTT; cdr3_aa: CASTPSGGVKGTQYF
j_call: TRBJ1-1; v_call: TRBV27; d_call: NA; clone_size: NA; cdr3_nt: TGTGCCAGCAGTTTACTCAGGACTATGAACACTGAAGCTTTCTTT; cdr3_aa: CASSLLRTMNTEAFF
j_call: TRBJ2-7; v_call: TRBV4-2; d_call: NA; clone_size: NA; cdr3_nt: TGTGCCAGCAGCCAAGATTTACGGGGGTTCTCCTACGAGCAGTACTTC; cdr3_aa: CASSQDLRGFSYEQYF
j_call: TRBJ2-1; v_call: TRBV6-1; d_call: NA; clone_size: NA; cdr3_nt: TGTGCCAGCAGTGAATTTTTGAGGGGGGGAATACAGTTCTTC; cdr3_aa: CASSEFLRGGIQFF
j_call: TRBJ1-2; v_call: TRBV6-5; d_call: TRBD1; clone_size: NA; cdr3_nt: TGTGCCAGCAGTTACCGGACCGCAGGGGGCTATGGCTACACCTTC; cdr3_aa: CASSYRTAGGYGYTF
j_call: TRBJ1-2; v_call: TRBV6-4; d_call: NA; clone_size: NA; cdr3_nt: TGTGCCAGCAGCCCCGGGCCAGGGGACTACTATGGCTACACCTTC; cdr3_aa: CASSPGPGDYYGYTF
j_call: TRBJ2-7; v_call: TRBV18; d_call: NA; clone_size: NA; cdr3_nt: TGTGCCAGCTCATATAAGGCAGGCGAGCAGTACTTC; cdr3_aa: CASSYKAGEQYF
j_call: TRBJ2-1; v_call: TRBV2; d_call: NA; clone_size: NA; cdr3_nt: TGTGCCAGCAGTGAATCCCCTCTACGCTCCTACAATGAGCAGTTCTTC; cdr3_aa: CASSESPLRSYNEQFF
j_call: TRBJ1-5; v_call: TRBV6-2/TRBV6-3; d_call: TRBD1; clone_size: NA; cdr3_nt: TGTGCCAGCAGTTCCTGGACAGGGAGTTTGGATCAGCCCCAGCATTTT; cdr3_aa: CASSSWTGSLDQPQHF
j_call: TRBJ2-7; v_call: TRBV29-1; d_call: NA; clone_size: NA; cdr3_nt: TGCAGCGTTAAAAGACAGTCAGGGCTCCACGAGCAGTACTTC; cdr3_aa: CSVKRQSGLHEQYF
j_call: TRBJ1-1; v_call: TRBV27; d_call: NA; clone_size: NA; cdr3_nt: TGTGCCAGCAGTTTCCTAGGAGAGAACACTGAAGCTTTCTTT; cdr3_aa: CASSFLGENTEAFF
j_call: TRBJ1-2; v_call: TRBV19; d_call: TRBD1; clone_size: NA; cdr3_nt: TGTGCCAGTAGTATTACGACAGGGGGCAATGGCTACACCTTC; cdr3_aa: CASSITTGGNGYTF
j_call: TRBJ2-7; v_call: TRBV6-2/TRBV6-3; d_call: TRBD2; clone_size: NA; cdr3_nt: TGTGCCAGCAGCCCCGGGACTAGCGGACCCTACGAGCAGTACTTC; cdr3_aa: CASSPGTSGPYEQYF
j_call: TRBJ2-3; v_call: TRBV27; d_call: NA; clone_size: NA; cdr3_nt: TGTGCCAGCAGTTTATCGATCGCGGGCACAGATACGCAGTATTTT; cdr3_aa: CASSLSIAGTDTQYF
j_call: TRBJ2-2; v_call: TRBV7-9; d_call: NA; clone_size: NA; cdr3_nt: TGTGCCAGCAGCTACGGATCGGCAGGTGGGGAGCTGTTTTTT; cdr3_aa: CASSYGSAGGELFF
j_call: TRBJ2-7; v_call: TRBV6-5; d_call: TRBD1; clone_size: NA; cdr3_nt: TGTGCCAGCAGTTACTCGGGACAGGGAATCTACGAGCAGTACTTC; cdr3_aa: CASSYSGQGIYEQYF
j_call: TRBJ1-1; v_call: TRBV7-9; d_call: NA; clone_size: NA; cdr3_nt: TGTGCCAGCAGCTTATCTGGAGGGTTGAACACTGAAGCTTTCTTT; cdr3_aa: CASSLSGGLNTEAFF
j_call: TRBJ1-4; v_call: TRBV10-2; d_call: NA; clone_size: NA; cdr3_nt: TGCGCCAGCAGTGGGGGGGGCGCGGTATGGGAACTGTTTTTT; cdr3_aa: CASSGGGAVWELFF
j_call: TRBJ1-2; v_call: TRBV4-1; d_call: TRBD1; clone_size: NA; cdr3_nt: TGCGCCAGCAGCTCGGCAGGGGGTGGGTACTATGGCTACACCTTC; cdr3_aa: CASSSAGGGYYGYTF
j_call: TRBJ2-1; v_call: TRBV6-5; d_call: NA; clone_size: NA; cdr3_nt: TGTGCCAGCAGCCAGGGGAGAGATGAGCAGTTCTTC; cdr3_aa: CASSQGRDEQFF
j_call: TRBJ1-5; v_call: TRBV2; d_call: TRBD1; clone_size: NA; cdr3_nt: TGTGCCAGCGACAGGGGAGGGCAGCCCCAGCATTTT; cdr3_aa: CASDRGGQPQHF
j_call: TRBJ1-5; v_call: TRBV7-6; d_call: NA; clone_size: NA; cdr3_nt: TGTGCCAGCAGCTTCCCGAATCAGCCCCAGCATTTT; cdr3_aa: CASSFPNQPQHF
j_call: TRBJ1-5; v_call: TRBV29-1; d_call: NA; clone_size: NA; cdr3_nt: TGCAGCGCTTGCGAGGGAACCGGCAATCAGCCCCAGCATTTT; cdr3_aa: CSACEGTGNQPQHF
j_call: TRBJ2-7; v_call: TRBV27; d_call: TRBD1; clone_size: NA; cdr3_nt: TGTGCCAGCAGTTTATCCGCCGGGACAGGACCGGAGGAGCAGTACTTC; cdr3_aa: CASSLSAGTGPEEQYF
j_call: TRBJ1-1; v_call: TRBV5-4; d_call: NA; clone_size: NA; cdr3_nt: TGTGCCAGCAGCTTGGGAACAGGGTTGAACACTGAAGCTTTCTTT; cdr3_aa: CASSLGTGLNTEAFF
j_call: TRBJ1-4; v_call: TRBV7-2; d_call: NA; clone_size: NA; cdr3_nt: TGTGCCAGCAGCCGGGGCCTACATAATGAAAAACTGTTTTTT; cdr3_aa: CASSRGLHNEKLFF